What follows is one TCR beta chain and its context. The entry originates in a study of T cell responses to AZD1222 COVID-19 vaccine. Germline values: CDR1 SGHRS, CDR2 YFSETQ. CDR3 length equals 15 residues. Between the trimmed V and J ends, which lost 2 bases and 3 bases, there was a span of 14 bases. This table comes from immunoSEQ multiplex PCR, and its TCRdb copy is limited to in-frame clones, with some not included. Of 100,000 to 120,000 clones listed, over 85% are singletons. The chain recombines TRBV5-1 with TRBJ1-1; the D gene is possibly TRBD1 (5 bases). Sequences were derived from peripheral blood, sampled on day 0 of MenACWY control vaccination. This receptor was identified in an adult in good health. The CDR3 loop reads CASSFRGGGDTEAFF. CDR3 coding DNA: TGCGCCAGCAGCTTCCGCGGGGGAGGCGACACTGAAGCTTTCTTT.